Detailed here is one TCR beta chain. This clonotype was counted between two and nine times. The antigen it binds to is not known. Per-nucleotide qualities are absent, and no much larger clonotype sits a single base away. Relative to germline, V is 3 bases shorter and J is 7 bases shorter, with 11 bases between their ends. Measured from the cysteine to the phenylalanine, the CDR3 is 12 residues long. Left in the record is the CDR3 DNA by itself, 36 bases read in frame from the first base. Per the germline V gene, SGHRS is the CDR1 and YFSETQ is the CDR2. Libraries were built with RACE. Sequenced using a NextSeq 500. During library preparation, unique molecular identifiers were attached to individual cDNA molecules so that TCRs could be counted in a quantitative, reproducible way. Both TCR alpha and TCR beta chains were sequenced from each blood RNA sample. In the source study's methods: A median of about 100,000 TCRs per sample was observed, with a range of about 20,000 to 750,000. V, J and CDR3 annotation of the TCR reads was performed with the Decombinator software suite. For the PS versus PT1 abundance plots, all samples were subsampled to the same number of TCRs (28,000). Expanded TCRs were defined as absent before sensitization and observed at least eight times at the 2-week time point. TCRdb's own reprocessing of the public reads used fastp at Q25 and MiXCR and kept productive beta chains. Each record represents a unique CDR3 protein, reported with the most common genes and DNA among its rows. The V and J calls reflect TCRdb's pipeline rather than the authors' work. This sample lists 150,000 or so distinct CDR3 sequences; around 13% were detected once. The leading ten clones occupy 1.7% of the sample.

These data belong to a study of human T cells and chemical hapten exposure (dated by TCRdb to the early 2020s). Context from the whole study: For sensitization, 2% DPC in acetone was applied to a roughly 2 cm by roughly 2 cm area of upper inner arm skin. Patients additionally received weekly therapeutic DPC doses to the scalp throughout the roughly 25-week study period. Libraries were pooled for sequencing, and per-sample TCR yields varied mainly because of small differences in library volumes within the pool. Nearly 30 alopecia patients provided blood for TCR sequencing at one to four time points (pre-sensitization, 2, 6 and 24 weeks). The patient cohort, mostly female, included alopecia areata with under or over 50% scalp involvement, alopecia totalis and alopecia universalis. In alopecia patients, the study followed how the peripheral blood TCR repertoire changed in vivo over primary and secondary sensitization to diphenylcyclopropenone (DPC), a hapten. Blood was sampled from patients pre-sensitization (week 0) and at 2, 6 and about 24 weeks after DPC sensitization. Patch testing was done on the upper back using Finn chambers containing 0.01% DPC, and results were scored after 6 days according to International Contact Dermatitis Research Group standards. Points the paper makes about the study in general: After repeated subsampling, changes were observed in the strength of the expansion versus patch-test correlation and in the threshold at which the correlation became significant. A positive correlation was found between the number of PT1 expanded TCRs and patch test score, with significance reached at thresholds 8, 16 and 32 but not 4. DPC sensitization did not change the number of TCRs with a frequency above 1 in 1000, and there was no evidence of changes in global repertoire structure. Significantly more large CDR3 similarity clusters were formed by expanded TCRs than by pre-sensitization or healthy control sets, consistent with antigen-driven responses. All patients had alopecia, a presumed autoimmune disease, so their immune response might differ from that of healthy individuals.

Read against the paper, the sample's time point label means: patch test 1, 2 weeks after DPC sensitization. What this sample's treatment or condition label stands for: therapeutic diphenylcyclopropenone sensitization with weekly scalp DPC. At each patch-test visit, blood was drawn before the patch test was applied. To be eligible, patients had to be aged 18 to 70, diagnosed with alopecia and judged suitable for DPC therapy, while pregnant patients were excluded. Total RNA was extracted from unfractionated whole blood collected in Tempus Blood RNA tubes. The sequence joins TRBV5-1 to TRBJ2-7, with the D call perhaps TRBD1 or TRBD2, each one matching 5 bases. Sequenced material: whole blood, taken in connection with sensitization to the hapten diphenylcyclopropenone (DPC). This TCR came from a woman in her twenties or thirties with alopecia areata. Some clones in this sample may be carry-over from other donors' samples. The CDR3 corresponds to CASSSEGREQYF. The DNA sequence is TGCGCCAGCAGCTCTGAGGGGCGTGAGCAGTACTTC.